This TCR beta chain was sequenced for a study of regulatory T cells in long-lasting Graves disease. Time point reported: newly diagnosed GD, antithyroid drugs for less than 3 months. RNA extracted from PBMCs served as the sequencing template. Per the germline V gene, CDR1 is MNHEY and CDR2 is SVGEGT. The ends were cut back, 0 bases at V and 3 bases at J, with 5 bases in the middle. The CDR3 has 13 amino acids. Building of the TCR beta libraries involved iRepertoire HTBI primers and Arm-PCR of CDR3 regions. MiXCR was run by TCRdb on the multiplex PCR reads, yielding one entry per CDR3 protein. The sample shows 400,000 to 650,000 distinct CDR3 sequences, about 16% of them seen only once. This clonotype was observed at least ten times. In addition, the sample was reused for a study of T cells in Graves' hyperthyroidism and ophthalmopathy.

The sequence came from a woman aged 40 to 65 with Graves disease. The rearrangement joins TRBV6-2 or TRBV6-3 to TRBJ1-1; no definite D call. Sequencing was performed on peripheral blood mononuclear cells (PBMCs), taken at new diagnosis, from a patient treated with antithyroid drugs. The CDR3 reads CASSYSRDTEAFF. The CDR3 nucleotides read TGTGCCAGCAGTTACTCACGGGACACTGAAGCTTTCTTT.